This T cell receptor beta chain is from a study of OX40 agonist ivuxolimab in advanced cancers. Findings and limits, study-wide: CD8+ T cells showed, on average, more clonal expansion than CD4+ cells. Low normalized T-cell clonal expansion was also seen in some nonresponders. There was clonal expansion of CD4+ and CD8+ blood T cells by week 6 at 0.1 to 3.0 mg/kg.

Of note for this clone: Its antigen is as yet unknown.

Data came from immunoSEQ multiplex PCR; TCRdb stores just in-frame clones and leaves some out. Among fewer than 85,000 clones listed, approximately 84% were seen once. Germline V CDR1 and CDR2: SGHRS, YFSETQ. V was pared by 0 bases and J by 4 bases, with 6 bases of the junction left unmatched. This CDR3 spans 16 amino acids. The sample in question was CD4+ or CD8+ T cells sorted from blood, obtained in a trial of the OX40 agonist ivuxolimab. This TCR was recovered from an adult with an advanced solid tumor such as melanoma, head and neck, liver or kidney cancer. V gene TRBV5-1 combines with J gene TRBJ2-1, with TRBD1 matching 8 bases. The CDR3 region is CASSLAPGTGYNEQFF. In nucleotides, the CDR3 is TGCGCCAGCAGCTTGGCTCCCGGGACAGGTTACAATGAGCAGTTCTTC.